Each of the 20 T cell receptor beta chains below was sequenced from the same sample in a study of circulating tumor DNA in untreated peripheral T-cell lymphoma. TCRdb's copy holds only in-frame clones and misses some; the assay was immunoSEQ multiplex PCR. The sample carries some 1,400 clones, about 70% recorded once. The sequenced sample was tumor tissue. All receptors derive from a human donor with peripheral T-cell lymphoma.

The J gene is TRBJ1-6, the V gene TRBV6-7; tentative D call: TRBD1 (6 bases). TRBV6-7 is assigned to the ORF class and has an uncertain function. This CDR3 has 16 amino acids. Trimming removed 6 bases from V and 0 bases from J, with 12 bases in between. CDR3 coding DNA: TGTGCCAGCAGCAGAGGGGGGAACTCCTATAATTCACCCCTCCACTTT. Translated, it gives CASSRGGNSYNSPLHF.

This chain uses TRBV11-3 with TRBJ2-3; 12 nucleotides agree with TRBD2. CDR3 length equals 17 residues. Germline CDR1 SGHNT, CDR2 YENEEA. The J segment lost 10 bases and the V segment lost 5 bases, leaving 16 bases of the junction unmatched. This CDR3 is CASSLGLAGSLGVSQYF. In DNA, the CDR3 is TGTGCCAGCAGCCTCGGACTAGCGGGATCCCTGGGGGTATCGCAGTATTTT.

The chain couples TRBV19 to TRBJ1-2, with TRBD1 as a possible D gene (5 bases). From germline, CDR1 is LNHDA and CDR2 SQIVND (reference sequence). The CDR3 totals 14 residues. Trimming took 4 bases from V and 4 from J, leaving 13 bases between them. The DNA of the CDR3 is TGTGCCAGTAGTAGCAGGGCTGGGACCTATGGCTACACCTTC. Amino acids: CASSSRAGTYGYTF.

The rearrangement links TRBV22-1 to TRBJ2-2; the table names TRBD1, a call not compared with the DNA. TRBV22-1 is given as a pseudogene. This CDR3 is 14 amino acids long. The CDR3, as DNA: TGTGCCAGCAGTCTGGACAGCAACACCGGGGAGCTGTTTTTT. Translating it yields CASSLDSNTGELFF.

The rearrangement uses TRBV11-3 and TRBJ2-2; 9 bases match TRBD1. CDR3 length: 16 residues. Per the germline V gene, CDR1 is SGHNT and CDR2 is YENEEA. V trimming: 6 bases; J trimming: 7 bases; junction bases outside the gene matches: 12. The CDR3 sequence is CASRPLETGGIGELFF. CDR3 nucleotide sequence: TGTGCCAGCAGACCCCTGGAGACAGGGGGTATCGGGGAGCTGTTTTTT.

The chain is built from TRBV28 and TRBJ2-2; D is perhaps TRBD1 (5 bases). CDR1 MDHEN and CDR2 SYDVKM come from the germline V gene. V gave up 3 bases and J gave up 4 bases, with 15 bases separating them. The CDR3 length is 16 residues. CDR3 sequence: CASSLVRAIGTGELFF. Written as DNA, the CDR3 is TGTGCCAGCAGTTTGGTCAGGGCGATCGGCACCGGGGAGCTGTTTTTT.

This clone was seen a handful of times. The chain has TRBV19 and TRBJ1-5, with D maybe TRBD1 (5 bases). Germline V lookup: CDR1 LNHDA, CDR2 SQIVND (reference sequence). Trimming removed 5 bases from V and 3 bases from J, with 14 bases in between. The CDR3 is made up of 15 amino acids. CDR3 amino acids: CASSPTRQFNQPQHF. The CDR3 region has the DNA TGTGCCAGTAGTCCCACCCGACAGTTCAATCAGCCCCAGCATTTT.

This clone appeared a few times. CDR3 sequence: CASSFSGWGGDTQYF. In DNA, the CDR3 is TGTGCCAGCAGCTTCTCCGGGTGGGGTGGAGATACGCAGTATTTT. The J gene is TRBJ2-3, the V gene TRBV11-3; unclear D gene. CDR1 and CDR2 (germline): SGHNT, YENEEA. V was clipped by 3 bases and J by 5 bases, with 15 bases between them. The CDR3 has 15 amino acids. Full variable domain (remainder filled in from reference TRBV11-3 and TRBJ2-3): EAGVVQSPRYKIIEKKQPVAFWCNPISGHNTLYWYLQNLGQGPELLIRYENEEAVDDSQLPKDRFSAERLKGVDSTLKIQPAELGDSAVYLCASSFSGWGGDTQYFGPGTRLTVL.

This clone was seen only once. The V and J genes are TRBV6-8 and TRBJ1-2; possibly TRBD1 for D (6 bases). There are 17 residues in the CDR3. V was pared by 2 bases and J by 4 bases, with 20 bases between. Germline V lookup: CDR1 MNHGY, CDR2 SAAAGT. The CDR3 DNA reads TGTGCCAGCAGTTACGGGGTGGAGGGGGGGCGCCCCTATGGCTACACCTTC. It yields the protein CASSYGVEGGRPYGYTF.

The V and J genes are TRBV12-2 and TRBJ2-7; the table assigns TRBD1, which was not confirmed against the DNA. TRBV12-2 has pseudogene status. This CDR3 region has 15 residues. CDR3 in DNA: TGTGCAAGTCGCTTAATTACCGGGACACCCTACGAGCAGTACTTC. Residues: CASRLITGTPYEQYF.

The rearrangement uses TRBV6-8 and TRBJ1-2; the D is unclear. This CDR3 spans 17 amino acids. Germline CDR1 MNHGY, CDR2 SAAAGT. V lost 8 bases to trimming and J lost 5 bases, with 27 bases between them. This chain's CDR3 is CASSTPTGEGLLYGYTF. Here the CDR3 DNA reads TGTGCCAGCTCTACTCCCACGGGCGAGGGTCTATTATATGGCTACACCTTC.

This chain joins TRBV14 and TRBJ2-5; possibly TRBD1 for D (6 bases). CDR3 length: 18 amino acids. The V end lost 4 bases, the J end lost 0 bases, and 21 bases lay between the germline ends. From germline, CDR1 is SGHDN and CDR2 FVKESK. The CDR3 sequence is CASSPPDRPQDNQETQYF. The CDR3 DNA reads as TGTGCCAGCAGCCCCCCCGACAGGCCCCAAGACAACCAAGAGACCCAGTACTTC.

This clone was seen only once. The CDR3 sequence: CASSGQGTIETQYF. CDR3 DNA: TGTGCCAGCAGCGGACAGGGAACTATTGAGACCCAGTACTTC. The chain links TRBV9 to TRBJ2-5; 7 positions agree with TRBD1. V lost 3 bases to trimming and J lost 5 bases; unmatched junction nucleotides: 7. CDR1 is SGDLS, CDR2 YYNGEE, per germline. The CDR3 sequence is 14 residues long.

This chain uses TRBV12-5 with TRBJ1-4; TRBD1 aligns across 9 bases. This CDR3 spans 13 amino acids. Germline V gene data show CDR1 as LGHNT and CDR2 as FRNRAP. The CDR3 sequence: CATADRGWEKLFF. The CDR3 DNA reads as TGTGCCACGGCGGACAGGGGTTGGGAAAAACTGTTTTTT.

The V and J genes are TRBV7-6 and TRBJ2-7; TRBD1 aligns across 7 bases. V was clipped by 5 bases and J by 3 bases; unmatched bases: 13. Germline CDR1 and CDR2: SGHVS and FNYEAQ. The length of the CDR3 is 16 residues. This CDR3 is CASSQATGAQFYEQYF. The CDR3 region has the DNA TGTGCCAGCAGCCAAGCCACAGGGGCCCAATTCTACGAGCAGTACTTC.

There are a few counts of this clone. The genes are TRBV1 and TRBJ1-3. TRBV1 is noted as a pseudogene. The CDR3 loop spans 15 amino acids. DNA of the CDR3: TGCGCCAGCAGCCAAGCTAGGCAGAGAGGAAACACCATATATTTT. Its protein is CASSQARQRGNTIYF.

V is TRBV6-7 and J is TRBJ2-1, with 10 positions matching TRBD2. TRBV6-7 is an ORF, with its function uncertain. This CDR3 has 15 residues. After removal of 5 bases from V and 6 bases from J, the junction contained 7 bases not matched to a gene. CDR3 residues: CASSESGGAFNEQFF. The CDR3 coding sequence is TGTGCCAGCAGTGAGAGCGGGGGGGCCTTCAATGAGCAGTTCTTC.

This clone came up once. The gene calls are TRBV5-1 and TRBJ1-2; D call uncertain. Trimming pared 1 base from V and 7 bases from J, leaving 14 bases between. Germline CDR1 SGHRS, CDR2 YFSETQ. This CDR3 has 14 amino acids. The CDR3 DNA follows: TGCGCCAGCAGCTTGATCGGAGCGGCGGGTGGCTACACCTTC. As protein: CASSLIGAAGGYTF.

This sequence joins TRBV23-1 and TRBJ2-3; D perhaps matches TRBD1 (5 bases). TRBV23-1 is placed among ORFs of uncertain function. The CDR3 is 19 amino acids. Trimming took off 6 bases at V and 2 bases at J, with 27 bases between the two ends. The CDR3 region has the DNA TGCGCCAGCAGCCAAGATCTTCTAGGGGATCAGAGATCCACAGATACGCAGTATTTT. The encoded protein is CASSQDLLGDQRSTDTQYF.

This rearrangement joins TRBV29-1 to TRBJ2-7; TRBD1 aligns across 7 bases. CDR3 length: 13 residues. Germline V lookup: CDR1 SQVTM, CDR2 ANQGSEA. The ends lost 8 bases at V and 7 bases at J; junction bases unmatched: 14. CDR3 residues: CSCTSRTGEEQYF. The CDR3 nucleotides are TGCAGCTGCACGTCCCGGACAGGCGAAGAGCAGTACTTC.